These 7 T cell receptor beta chains were all obtained from the same sample, sequenced in a study of T cell responses to AZD1222 COVID-19 vaccine listed by TCRdb under 2021. Libraries were prepared through the immunoSEQ multiplex PCR assay. TCRdb holds this immuneACCESS table with in-frame rearrangements only. Some clones are missing; in checked studies, unresolved V genes explain under half, and the rest has no known cause. The sample yields 100,000 to 120,000 clones; approximately 89% were counted once. In total, the top ten clones hold approximately 6.9% of the sample. Explained via the paper, the time point label denotes: about 28 days (+/-7) after the second vaccine dose. The source material was peripheral blood, sampled 28 days after the second AZD1222 dose. These receptors came from an adult who received the AZD1222 COVID-19 vaccine.

This clone occurred once. The CDR3 spells CASSLQGVDTQYF. The CDR3 DNA reads as TGTGCCAGCAGTTTACAGGGTGTGGATACGCAGTATTTT. V is TRBV27 and J is TRBJ2-3; D perhaps matches TRBD1 (5 bases). Trimming removed 2 bases from V and 6 bases from J, with 9 bases in between. The CDR3 consists of 13 residues. CDR1 and CDR2 (germline): MNHEY, SMNVEV (reference sequence).

V gene TRBV12-3 or TRBV12-4 combines with J gene TRBJ1-3; no definite D call. There are 12 residues in the CDR3. V lost 7 bases and J lost 4, with 8 bases in between. The chain's CDR3 is CASNILGNTIYF. In nucleotides, the CDR3 is TGTGCCAGCAACATACTAGGAAACACCATATATTTT.

This chain links TRBV11-2 with TRBJ1-6; 10 bases are shared with TRBD1. Germline CDR1 is SGHAT and CDR2 is FQNNGV. The CDR3 extends over 18 amino acids. V lost 5 bases, J lost 1 base, and 8 bases stayed unmatched. The CDR3 DNA is TGTGCCAGCAGCCCGGGGACAGGGGACTCATCCTATAATTCACCCCTCCACTTT. It translates to CASSPGTGDSSYNSPLHF.

The chain joins TRBV3-1 (or the pseudogene TRBV3-2) to TRBJ2-3; 9 nucleotides line up with TRBD1. This CDR3 spans 15 amino acids. Germline V gene sequence: CDR1 LGHDT, CDR2 YNNKEL (reference sequence). Losses at the gene ends were 3 bases for V and 2 bases for J; bases not matched to a gene: 3. The CDR3 DNA reads as TGTGCCAGCAGCCAGGGGGACAGGGACACAGATACGCAGTATTTT. It codes for CASSQGDRDTDTQYF.

This chain uses TRBV11-1 with TRBJ1-2; tentatively, D is TRBD1 (6 bases). This CDR3 has 13 residues. V shed 3 bases and J shed 13 bases, with 18 bases lying between them. Looked up from germline, CDR1 is SGHAT and CDR2 is FQDESV (reference sequence). The chain's CDR3 is CASSFFGQSEVTF. Written as DNA, the CDR3 is TGTGCCAGCAGCTTCTTCGGACAGTCTGAAGTCACCTTC.

This sequence joins TRBV6-2 or TRBV6-3 and TRBJ2-7; 9 nucleotides align to TRBD1. The germline CDR1 and CDR2 sequences are MNHEY and SVGEGT. The CDR3 runs 15 residues. After removal of 4 bases from V and 4 bases from J, the junction contained 8 bases not matched to a gene. The CDR3 sequence: CASSFPGQGRYEQYF. The CDR3 nucleotides are TGTGCCAGCAGTTTCCCGGGACAGGGAAGGTACGAGCAGTACTTC.

This clone was observed a handful of times. The chain combines TRBV19 with TRBJ2-3; 10 bases are shared with TRBD1. The CDR3 extends over 14 amino acids. J gave up 4 bases and V 8 bases, and 6 bases lay outside the gene matches. Germline V gene lookup returns CDR1 LNHDA and CDR2 SQIVND (reference sequence). The CDR3 DNA reads as TGTGCCAGTCAGGACAGGGGGTATTCAGATACGCAGTATTTT. It yields the protein CASQDRGYSDTQYF. The full variable domain, rest sourced from reference TRBV19 and TRBJ2-3, is DGGITQSPKYLFRKEGQNVTLSCEQNLNHDAMYWYRQDPGQGLRLIYYSQIVNDFQKGDIAEGYSVSREKKESFPLTVTSAQKNPTAFYLCASQDRGYSDTQYFGPGTRLTVL.